This T cell receptor (beta chain) was captured by sequencing in a study of blood T cells in healthy people across ages. Study-level points and caveats: TCR beta diversity, measured per million T cells, fell in a roughly linear way with age. Calculation of diversity from one million T cells yielded estimates considered to be underestimates.

CDR3 length equals 11 residues. V lost 7 bases, J lost 4 bases, and 7 bases lay in between. The germline CDR1 and CDR2 sequences are MNHNS and SASEGT. Sample-barcoded 5' priming and a J-beta primer mix drove a second PCR of about 6 to 12 cycles. TCRdb ran MiXCR on the 5' RACE reads and lists one entry per CDR3 protein. Of 800,000 to 1,300,000 distinct CDR3 sequences listed, approximately 25% are singletons. Comment on this clonotype: Its antigen remains unidentified.

These data were likewise used in another study, on T cells of mothers and their children.

The clonotype originates from a girl aged 2-9 years in good health. What was sequenced was blood. The chain has TRBV6-1 and TRBJ1-1; no clear D. The DNA of the CDR3 is TGTGCCAGCAAGTATAGCACTGAAGCTTTCTTT. It encodes CASKYSTEAFF.